A single sample is the source of the 16 T cell receptor beta chains below, sequenced in a study of a mutant IDH1 vaccine in newly diagnosed glioma. Time point noted: baseline, week 1 (first vaccination visit). The treatment was: pre-vaccination baseline after standard-of-care therapy. Method: immunoSEQ multiplex PCR; TCRdb's copy keeps in-frame clones and lacks some. The data contain around 82,000 clones, more than 65% of them singletons. Sample: PBMCs, taken from a glioma patient treated with radiotherapy, temozolomide or both. The receptors here all came from a man aged 35 to 55 with glioma. Some clones in this sample may be carry-over from other donors' samples.

CDR3 residues: CASSPIGASGGAWQETQYF. CDR3 bases: TGTGCCAGCAGCCCTATTGGGGCTAGCGGGGGGGCGTGGCAAGAGACCCAGTACTTC. The chain couples TRBV7-9 to TRBJ2-5; 12 bases map to TRBD2. Germline lookup yields CDR1 SEHNR and CDR2 FQNEAQ (reference sequence). CDR3 size: 19 residues. J was trimmed by 2 bases and V by 5 bases; bases with no gene match: 15.

The rearrangement joins TRBV6-1 to TRBJ2-3; 7 bases are a match to TRBD2. The length of the CDR3 is 15 residues. Germline V gene data show CDR1 as MNHNS and CDR2 as SASEGT. Trimming at V came to 1 base and at J to 0 bases, leaving 1 base not matched to a gene. This CDR3 is CASSEEAGSTDTQYF. The CDR3 DNA reads as TGTGCCAGCAGTGAAGAAGCGGGGAGCACAGATACGCAGTATTTT.

This chain connects TRBV18 to TRBJ2-7; a weak D match, TRBD2 (6 bases). This CDR3 is built from 16 residues. Germline CDR1 reads KGHSH; CDR2 reads LQKENI. The V gene lost 0 bases and the J gene lost 7 bases, with 19 bases spanning the gap. The CDR3 DNA follows: TGTGCCAGCTCACCACCGACTAGTACTGTACGTTTGGAGCAGTACTTC. Translating it yields CASSPPTSTVRLEQYF.

The chain carries TRBV30 and TRBJ2-7; no clear D gene. The CDR3 runs to 11 residues. V was clipped by 3 bases and J by 1 base, with 4 bases between them. Germline V lookup: CDR1 GTSNPN, CDR2 SVGIG (reference sequence). DNA for the CDR3: TGTGCCTGGAGACAGTCCTACGAGCAGTACTTC. Amino acid sequence: CAWRQSYEQYF. The full variable domain, its missing parts supplied by reference TRBV30 and TRBJ2-7, is SQTIHQWPATLVQPVGSPLSLECTVEGTSNPNLYWYRQAAGRGLQLLFYSVGIGQISSEVPQNLSASRPQDRQFILSSKKLLLSDSGFYLCAWRQSYEQYFGPGTRLTVT.

The gene calls are TRBV2 and TRBJ1-1, with a possible D match to TRBD1 (6 bases). The V gene's germline CDR1 is SNHLY and CDR2 FYNNEI. V was cut by 6 bases and J by 1 base, with 15 bases left in between. CDR3 length: 15 residues. CDR3 residues: CASSRGAFRNTEAFF. The CDR3 coding sequence is TGTGCCAGCAGCCGGGGGGCCTTCAGGAACACTGAAGCTTTCTTT.

The chain joins TRBV9 to TRBJ2-5, with D unclear. Trimming left V 4 bases short and J 0 bases short, with 10 bases between. Germline V gene sequence: CDR1 SGDLS, CDR2 YYNGEE. The CDR3 spans 14 residues. Written as DNA, the CDR3 is TGTGCCAGCAGCCCACTCTCGGACCAAGAGACCCAGTACTTC. Its protein is CASSPLSDQETQYF.

The chain carries TRBV5-6 and TRBJ1-6; D is ambiguous. The CDR3 extends over 16 amino acids. Trimming cost V 4 bases and J 6 bases, with 17 bases left between them. Germline V gene data show CDR1 as SGHDT and CDR2 as YYEEEE. CDR3 in amino acids: CASSKLGRVANSPLHF. CDR3 DNA: TGTGCCAGCAGCAAGCTGGGTAGGGTGGCTAATTCACCCCTCCACTTT.

This sequence joins TRBV14 and TRBJ2-3, with TRBD2 identical over 7 bases. CDR1 SGHDN and CDR2 FVKESK come from the germline V gene. This CDR3 has 16 residues. V dropped 1 base and J dropped 3; count of bases not matched to a gene: 7. The CDR3 here is CASSQVGGVFTDTQYF. In nucleotides, the CDR3 is TGTGCCAGCAGCCAAGTGGGGGGGGTCTTTACAGATACGCAGTATTTT.

This clone appeared a single time. The V call is TRBV5-4, the J call TRBJ1-1, with TRBD1 matching 8 bases. Trimming took 4 bases from V and 1 from J; bases not matched to a gene: 3. The CDR3 sequence is 14 residues long. Germline V lookup: CDR1 SGHNT, CDR2 YYREEE (reference sequence). CDR3 loop: CASSRDRTNTEAFF. CDR3 DNA sequence: TGTGCCAGCAGCCGGGACAGGACGAACACTGAAGCTTTCTTT.

The chain has TRBV2 and TRBJ2-3; D possibly matches TRBD1 or TRBD2 (7 bases each). The ends were cut back, 5 bases at V and 2 bases at J, with 14 bases in the middle. The V gene's germline CDR1 is SNHLY and CDR2 FYNNEI. The CDR3 covers 15 residues. For the CDR3, the DNA is TGTGCCAGCAGTAGGGAGGGACAGACCACAGATACGCAGTATTTT. Translating gives CASSREGQTTDTQYF. Drawing the rest from reference TRBV2 and TRBJ2-3, the complete variable domain is EPEVTQTPSHQVTQMGQEVILRCVPISNHLYFYWYRQILGQKVEFLVSFYNNEISEKSEIFDDQFSVERPDGSNFTLKIRSTKLEDSAMYFCASSREGQTTDTQYFGPGTRLTVL.

This clone was observed once. The chain carries TRBV6-5 and TRBJ1-1; D perhaps matches TRBD1 (6 bases). The CDR3 consists of 14 residues. CDR1 is MNHEY, CDR2 SVGAGI, per germline. V was cut by 6 bases and J by 8 bases, with 19 bases left in between. The CDR3 DNA sequence: TGTGCCAGCAGCAGGCTCACAGGGTCCGGCGAAGCTTTCTTT. It encodes CASSRLTGSGEAFF.

This chain connects TRBV6-6 to TRBJ2-7; TRBD1 matches 9 bases. CDR3 length: 14 residues. Germline V gives CDR1 MNHNY, CDR2 SVGAGI (reference sequence). Germline trimming cut 9 bases from V and 3 bases from J; bases unmatched to any gene: 9. The CDR3 DNA is TGTGCCAGTGGTAGCCCGGGACAGGGCTACGAGCAGTACTTC. Its translation: CASGSPGQGYEQYF.

The gene calls are TRBV29-1 and TRBJ2-6; no reliable D call. The CDR3 spans 13 residues. The ends were cut back, 6 bases at V and 1 base at J, with 7 bases in the middle. Germline values: CDR1 SQVTM, CDR2 ANQGSEA. The DNA for the CDR3 is TGCAGCGTCACGAGGTCTGGGGCCAACGTCCTGACTTTC. The encoded protein is CSVTRSGANVLTF. The whole variable domain, filled in from reference TRBV29-1 and TRBJ2-6, reads SAVISQKPSRDICQRGTSLTIQCQVDSQVTMMFWYRQQPGQSLTLIATANQGSEATYESGFVIDKFPISRPNLTFSTLTVSNMSPEDSSIYLCSVTRSGANVLTFGAGSRLTVL.

This chain links TRBV19 with TRBJ1-5; 7 bases line up with TRBD1. Trimming took 6 bases from V and 4 from J; bases not matched to a gene: 3. The V gene's germline CDR1 is LNHDA and CDR2 SQIVND (reference sequence). The length of the CDR3 is 13 residues. Written as DNA, the CDR3 is TGTGCCAGTAGCCCGGACAGGAATCAGCCCCAGCATTTT. This translates into CASSPDRNQPQHF.

Only one count was recorded for this clone. This chain connects TRBV30 to TRBJ1-2; D is undetermined. Germline-derived CDR1 and CDR2 are GTSNPN and SVGIG (reference sequence). The CDR3 has 12 amino acids. V was pared by 5 bases and J by 4 bases, with 11 bases between. In DNA form, the CDR3 reads TGTGCCTGGGCTCTCAACCTCTATGGCTACACCTTC. Amino acids: CAWALNLYGYTF. Full variable domain (remainder filled in from reference TRBV30 and TRBJ1-2): SQTIHQWPATLVQPVGSPLSLECTVEGTSNPNLYWYRQAAGRGLQLLFYSVGIGQISSEVPQNLSASRPQDRQFILSSKKLLLSDSGFYLCAWALNLYGYTFGSGTRLTVV.

This clone was found a few times. The V call is TRBV7-8, the J call TRBJ1-1; D is unclear. The CDR3 length is 13 residues. Germline assignment: CDR1 SGHVS and CDR2 FQNEAQ. Trimming removed 11 bases from V and 0 bases from J, with 13 bases in between. CDR3 nucleotides: TGTGCCGCGGAGCCGGTCATGAACACTGAAGCTTTCTTT. Protein sequence: CAAEPVMNTEAFF. Combining the CDR3 with reference TRBV7-8 and TRBJ1-1 gives the whole variable domain GAGVSQSPRYKVAKRGQDVALRCDPISGHVSLFWYQQALGQGPEFLTYFQNEAQLDKSGLPSDRFFAERPEGSVSTLKIQRTQQEDSAVYLCAAEPVMNTEAFFGQGTRLTVV.